A selection of T cell receptor beta chains follows, all from one sample in a study of technical replicates of blood from several donors. The repertoire was sequenced with immunoSEQ multiplex PCR; TCRdb's copy has only in-frame clones and lacks some. The sample contains approximately 70,000 clones, roughly 98% of which appear only once. Sample: T cells isolated from PBMCs. Receptors originate from a human donor in good health. The CDR3 runs from the conserved cysteine through the conserved F or W. Each record gives: clone size, J gene, D gene, V gene, CDR3 protein, CDR3 DNA. D genes are given only for firm matches. Size values are once, few and many counts, or a class for expanded clones, and some rows have none.

-,TRBJ1-6,TRBD1,TRBV18,CASSPLRDRAGSPLHF,TGTGCCAGCTCACCACTAAGAGACAGGGCCGGTTCACCCCTCCACTTT
-,TRBJ1-1,-,TRBV7-9,CASSLSFTPEAFF,TGTGCCAGCAGCTTATCATTTACTCCTGAAGCTTTCTTT
-,TRBJ2-2,TRBD2,TRBV10-2,CASSRLAGGPTGELFF,TGCGCCAGCAGTCGGTTAGCGGGAGGGCCAACCGGGGAGCTGTTTTTT
once,TRBJ1-1,-,TRBV27,CASRTAGLHKEPNTEAFF,TGTGCCAGCAGAACCGCAGGGTTGCATAAGGAACCGAACACTGAAGCTTTCTTT
-,TRBJ1-1,TRBD1,TRBV5-1,CASSYGDRGGTEAFF,TGCGCCAGCAGCTATGGGGACAGGGGGGGGACTGAAGCTTTCTTT
-,TRBJ2-7,-,TRBV2,CASSDLGRVRSYEQYF,TGTGCCAGCAGTGATCTGGGCAGGGTAAGGTCCTACGAGCAGTACTTC
-,TRBJ2-1,-,TRBV14,CASRPRTGSSYNEQFF,TGTGCCAGCAGGCCAAGGACTGGAAGCTCCTACAATGAGCAGTTCTTC
-,TRBJ1-5,TRBD1,TRBV6-5,CASSTGAQPQHF,TGTGCCAGCAGTACAGGGGCTCAGCCCCAGCATTTT
once,TRBJ2-5,-,TRBV5-4,CASSSQGPQETQYF,TGTGCCAGCAGCTCGCAGGGGCCCCAAGAGACCCAGTACTTC
-,TRBJ2-7,TRBD2,TRBV11-3,CASSTRTSGGYEQYF,TGTGCCAGCAGCACCCGGACTAGCGGGGGCTACGAGCAGTACTTC
-,TRBJ1-1,-,TRBV7-6,CASSSDIEVGGTEAFF,TGTGCCAGCAGCTCCGATATCGAGGTGGGGGGTACTGAAGCTTTCTTT
-,TRBJ2-7,TRBD2,TRBV6-1,CASSGRGEYF,TGTGCCAGCAGTGGACGGGGGGAGTACTTC
-,TRBJ1-1,-,TRBV5-1,CASSLGQPHTEAFF,TGCGCCAGCAGCTTGGGACAGCCACACACTGAAGCTTTCTTT
-,TRBJ1-1,-,TRBV5-4,CASSTANTEAFF,TGTGCCAGCAGCACAGCGAACACTGAAGCTTTCTTT
-,TRBJ1-2,TRBD1,TRBV25-1,CASSAPVQGAYGYTF,TGTGCCAGCAGTGCCCCCGTGCAGGGGGCTTATGGCTACACCTTC
once,TRBJ1-3,TRBD1,TRBV27,CASSRTGSSGNTIYF,TGTGCCAGCAGCCGGACAGGGAGCTCTGGAAACACCATATATTTT
-,TRBJ1-1,-,TRBV19,CASSIDRKNTEAFF,TGTGCCAGTAGTATAGACAGGAAGAACACTGAAGCTTTCTTT